This T cell receptor (beta chain) is from a study of T cells in Graves' hyperthyroidism and ophthalmopathy. Study background: The authors collected peripheral blood at initial diagnosis, before any treatment.

This clonotype was observed at least ten times. From RNA transcripts, TCR beta CDR3 regions were amplified. First-round RT-PCR of the TCR CDR3 relied on the HTBI primer set. TCRdb processed the multiplex PCR reads anew with MiXCR; each CDR3 protein has one entry. The sample records about 380,000 distinct CDR3 sequences, roughly 15% being singletons. The CDR3 has 16 amino acids. Per the germline V gene, CDR1 is LNHNV and CDR2 is YYDKDF (reference sequence). Trimming took off 5 bases at V and 5 bases at J, with 19 bases between the two ends. Uncontrolled infection, other autoimmune disease, pregnancy or lactation excluded patients. A roughly 9.1 ml volume of fresh peripheral blood provided the PBMCs.

Specimen: blood. The chain links TRBV15 to TRBJ2-1; tentatively, D is TRBD1 or TRBD2 (5 bases each). This clonotype was obtained from a woman aged 25-40 years with Graves' ophthalmopathy. CDR3 amino acids: CATSEFGWGSNNEQFF. CDR3 coding DNA: TGTGCCACCAGCGAGTTCGGATGGGGGTCTAACAATGAGCAGTTCTTC.